The T cell receptor beta chain under discussion was sequenced for a study of long-term antiretroviral therapy in people with HIV. Remarks on this clone: Its antigen is unknown.

Sequencing relied on immunoSEQ assay v3.0, run at survey level. TCRdb's table, derived via immunoSEQ multiplex PCR, lists solely in-frame clones and lacks some. This table has 20,000 to 25,000 clones, about nine tenths appearing once. Findings of the study overall: Before ART, certain clones expanded, and these dominated the repertoire at all time points. Collection of the blood took place between the mid-2000s and the late 2010s. The ART regimens in use then may have been less effective than current ones.

In germline, CDR1 is SGDLS, CDR2 YYNGEE. This CDR3 region has 13 residues. Between the trimmed V and J ends, which lost 5 bases and 1 base, there was a span of 9 bases. This TCR came from a young man with HIV. The sample was unsorted PBMCs, taken 0.2 years before starting antiretroviral therapy. This chain connects TRBV9 to TRBJ2-5, with D maybe TRBD1 (5 bases). CDR3 DNA sequence: TGTGCCAGCAGTCGGACATTCCAAGAGACCCAGTACTTC. Its protein is CASSRTFQETQYF.